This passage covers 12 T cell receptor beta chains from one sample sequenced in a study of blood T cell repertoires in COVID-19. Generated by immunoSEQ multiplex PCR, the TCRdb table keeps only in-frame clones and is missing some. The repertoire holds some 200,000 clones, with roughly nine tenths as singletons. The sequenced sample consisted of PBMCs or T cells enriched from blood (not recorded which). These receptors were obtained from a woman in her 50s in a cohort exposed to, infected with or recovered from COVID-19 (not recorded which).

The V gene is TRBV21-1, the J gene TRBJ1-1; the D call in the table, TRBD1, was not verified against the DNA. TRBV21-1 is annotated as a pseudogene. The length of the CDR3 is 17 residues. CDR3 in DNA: TGTGCCAAATCCGGAGGGGGCATAAAGTTAATGAACACTGAAGCTTTCTTT. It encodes CAKSGGGIKLMNTEAFF.

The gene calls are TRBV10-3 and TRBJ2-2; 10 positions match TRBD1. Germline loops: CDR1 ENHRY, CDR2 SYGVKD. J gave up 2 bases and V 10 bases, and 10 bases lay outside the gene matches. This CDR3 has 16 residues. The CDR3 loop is CATAPRDRGNTGELFF. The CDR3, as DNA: TGTGCCACCGCCCCCCGGGACAGGGGTAACACCGGGGAGCTGTTTTTT.

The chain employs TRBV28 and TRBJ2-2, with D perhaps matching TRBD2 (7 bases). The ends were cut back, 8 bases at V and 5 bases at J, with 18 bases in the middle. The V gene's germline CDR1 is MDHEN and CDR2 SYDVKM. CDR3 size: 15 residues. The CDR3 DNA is TGTGCCAGCTTGGTGGGGGGGCGCGGGACCGGGGAGCTGTTTTTT. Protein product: CASLVGGRGTGELFF.

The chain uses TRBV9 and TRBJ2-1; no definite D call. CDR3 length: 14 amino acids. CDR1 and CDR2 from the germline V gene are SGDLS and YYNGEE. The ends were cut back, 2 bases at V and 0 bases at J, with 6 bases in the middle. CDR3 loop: CASSVGSSYNEQFF. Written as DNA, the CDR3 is TGTGCCAGCAGCGTCGGTTCCTCCTACAATGAGCAGTTCTTC.

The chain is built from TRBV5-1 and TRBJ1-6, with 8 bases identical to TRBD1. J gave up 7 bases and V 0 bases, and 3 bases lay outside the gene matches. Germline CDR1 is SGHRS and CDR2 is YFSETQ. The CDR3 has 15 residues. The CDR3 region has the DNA TGCGCCAGCAGCTTGGAACAGGGGGTCAATTCACCCCTCCACTTT. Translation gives CASSLEQGVNSPLHF.

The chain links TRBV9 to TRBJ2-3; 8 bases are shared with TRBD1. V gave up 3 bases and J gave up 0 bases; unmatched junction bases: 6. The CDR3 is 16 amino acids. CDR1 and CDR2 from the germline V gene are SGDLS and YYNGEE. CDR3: CASSAGQGQSTDTQYF. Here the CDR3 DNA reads TGTGCCAGCAGCGCAGGACAGGGCCAAAGCACAGATACGCAGTATTTT.

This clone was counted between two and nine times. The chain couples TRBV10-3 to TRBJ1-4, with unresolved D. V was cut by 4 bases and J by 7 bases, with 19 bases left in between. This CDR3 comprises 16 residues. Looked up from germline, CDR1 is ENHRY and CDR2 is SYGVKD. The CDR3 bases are TGTGCCATCAGTGCCCCCGGGTCCCAAGGCTCTGAAAAACTGTTTTTT. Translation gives CAISAPGSQGSEKLFF.

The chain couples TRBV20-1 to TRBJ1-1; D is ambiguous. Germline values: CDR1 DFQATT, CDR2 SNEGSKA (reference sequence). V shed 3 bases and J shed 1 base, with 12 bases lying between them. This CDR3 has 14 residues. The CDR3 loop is CSASVYRRNTEAFF. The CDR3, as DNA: TGCAGTGCTAGTGTATACCGGAGGAACACTGAAGCTTTCTTT.

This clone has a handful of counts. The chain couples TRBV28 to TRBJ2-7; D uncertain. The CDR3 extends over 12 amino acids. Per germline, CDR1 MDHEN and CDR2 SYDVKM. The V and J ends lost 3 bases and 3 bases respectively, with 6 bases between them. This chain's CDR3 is CASSFQNYEQYF. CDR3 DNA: TGTGCCAGCAGTTTTCAGAACTACGAGCAGTACTTC.

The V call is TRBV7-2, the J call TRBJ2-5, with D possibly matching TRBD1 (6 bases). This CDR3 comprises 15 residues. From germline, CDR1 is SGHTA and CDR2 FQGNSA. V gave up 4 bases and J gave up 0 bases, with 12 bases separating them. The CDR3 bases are TGTGCCAGCAGCTACACCCCAGGGGACCAAGAGACCCAGTACTTC. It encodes CASSYTPGDQETQYF.

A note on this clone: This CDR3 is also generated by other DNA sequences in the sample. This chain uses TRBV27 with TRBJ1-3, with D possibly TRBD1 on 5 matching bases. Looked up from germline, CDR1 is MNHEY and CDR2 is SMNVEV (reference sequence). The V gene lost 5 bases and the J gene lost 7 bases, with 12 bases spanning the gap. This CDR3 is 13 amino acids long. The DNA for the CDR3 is TGTGCCAGCAGTCCCCGTGGGGGGAACACCATATATTTT. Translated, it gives CASSPRGGNTIYF.

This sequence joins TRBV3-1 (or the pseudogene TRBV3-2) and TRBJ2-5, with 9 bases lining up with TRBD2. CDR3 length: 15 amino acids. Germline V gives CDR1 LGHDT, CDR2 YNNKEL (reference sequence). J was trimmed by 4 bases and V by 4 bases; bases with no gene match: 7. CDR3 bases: TGTGCCAGCAGCCCTGCCCTAGCGGGGACAGAGACCCAGTACTTC. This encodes CASSPALAGTETQYF.